The sequence of this TCR beta chain was determined in a study of blood T cell repertoires in COVID-19. Some clones are missing from TCRdb's copy, which holds only in-frame ones; the method was immunoSEQ multiplex PCR. The sample consists of 400,000 to 450,000 clones, approximately 88% of them appearing once. V lost 4 bases and J lost 1; bases outside the gene matches: 7. The CDR3 covers 18 residues. Germline CDR1 reads KGHDR; CDR2 reads SFDVKD. The receptor was isolated from a woman in her forties or fifties with COVID-19, enrolled during active disease. The gene calls are TRBV24-1 and TRBJ2-5, with 14 bases lining up with TRBD2. Sequencing used peripheral blood. The CDR3 sequence: CATSDPPGTSGSQETQYF. The CDR3 DNA sequence: TGTGCCACCAGTGACCCGCCCGGGACTAGCGGGAGCCAAGAGACCCAGTACTTC.